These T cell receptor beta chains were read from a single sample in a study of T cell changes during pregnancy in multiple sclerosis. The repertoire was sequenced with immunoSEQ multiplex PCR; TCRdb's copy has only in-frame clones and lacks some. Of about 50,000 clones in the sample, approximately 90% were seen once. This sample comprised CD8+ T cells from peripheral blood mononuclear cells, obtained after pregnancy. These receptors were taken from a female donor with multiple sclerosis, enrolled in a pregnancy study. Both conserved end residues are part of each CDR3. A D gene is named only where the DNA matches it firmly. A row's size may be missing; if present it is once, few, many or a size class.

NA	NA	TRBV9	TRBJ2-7	TGTGCCAGCAGCGTAGGGACAGCCTACGAGCAGTACTTC	CASSVGTAYEQYF
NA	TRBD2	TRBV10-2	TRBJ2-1	TGCGCCAGCATTCGGGGGGAGTATGAGCAGTTCTTC	CASIRGEYEQFF
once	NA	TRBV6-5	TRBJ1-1	TGTGCCAGCAGTTTTTCGGGGGGCACTGAAGCTTTCTTT	CASSFSGGTEAFF
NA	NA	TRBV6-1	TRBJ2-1	TGTGCCAGCAGCGTTACTAGAGGCTCCTACAATGAGCAGTTCTTC	CASSVTRGSYNEQFF
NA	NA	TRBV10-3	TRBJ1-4	TGTGCCATCAGTGAACCAACAGGGACAACTAATGAAAAACTGTTTTTT	CAISEPTGTTNEKLFF
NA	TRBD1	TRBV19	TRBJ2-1	TGTGCCAGTAGTACCCGTCCCGGGACAGGGGGTGTCGATGAGCAGTTCTTC	CASSTRPGTGGVDEQFF
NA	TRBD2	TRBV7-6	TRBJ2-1	TGTGCCAGCAGCTGGGAGCGGGGGGGCCTGGGTGAGCAGTTCTTC	CASSWERGGLGEQFF
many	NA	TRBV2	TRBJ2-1	TGTGCCAGCAAATCCGGGATTAACTCCTACAATGAGCAGTTCTTC	CASKSGINSYNEQFF
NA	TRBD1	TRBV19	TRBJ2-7	TGTGCCAGTAATACCGGGACAGGGGTAATCGACAAGCAGTACTTC	CASNTGTGVIDKQYF
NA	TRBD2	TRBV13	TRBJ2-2	TGTGCCAGCACTGGGGGTAGCGGGCCTGGGGAGCTGTTTTTT	CASTGGSGPGELFF
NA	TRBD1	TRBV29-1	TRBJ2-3	TGCAGCGCGCTCCCGGGACAGGGAAGGGGTAGTACAGATACGCAGTATTTT	CSALPGQGRGSTDTQYF
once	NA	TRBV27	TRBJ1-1	TGTGCCAGCAGTAACACCCCTTACACTGAAGCTTTCTTT	CASSNTPYTEAFF
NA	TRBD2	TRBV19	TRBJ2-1	TGTGCCAGTAGTACCAGCGGGGGGAGCTACAATGAGCAGTTCTTC	CASSTSGGSYNEQFF
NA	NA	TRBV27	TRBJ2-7	TGTGCCAGCAGCTCCGGGTATCCCTACGAGCAGTACTTC	CASSSGYPYEQYF
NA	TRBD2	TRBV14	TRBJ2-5	TGTGCCAGCAGCCAAGAGTGGGAGGGCGAGACCCAGTACTTC	CASSQEWEGETQYF
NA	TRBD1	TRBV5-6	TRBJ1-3	TGTGCCAGCAGCTGGGACAGCTCTGGAAACACCATATATTTT	CASSWDSSGNTIYF
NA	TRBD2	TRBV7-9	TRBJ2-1	TGTGCCACCTCACCCACTAGCGGGGTAGGAAATGAGCAGTTCTTC	CATSPTSGVGNEQFF
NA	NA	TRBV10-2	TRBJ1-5	TGCGCCAGCAGTGGGGGCCGATATCAGCCCCAGCATTTT	CASSGGRYQPQHF
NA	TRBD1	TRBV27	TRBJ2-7	TGTGCCAGCAGTTTTGACAGGGTGAGGGAGCAGTACTTC	CASSFDRVREQYF
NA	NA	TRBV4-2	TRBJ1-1	TGTGCCAGCAGCCAAGAGTTGGGGGGGGGATGGAGCACTGAAGCTTTCTTT	CASSQELGGGWSTEAFF
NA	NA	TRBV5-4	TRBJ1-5	TGTGCCAGCAGCCGGGGGGGGGTGGATCAGCCCCAGCATTTT	CASSRGGVDQPQHF
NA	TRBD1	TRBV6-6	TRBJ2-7	TGTGCCAGCAGTGACGGGGACAGGGGTCCCCACGAGCAGTACTTC	CASSDGDRGPHEQYF
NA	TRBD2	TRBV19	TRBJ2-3	TGTGCCAGTAGTATGGGACTAGCGGGGGAGGACGCTAGCACAGATACGCAGTATTTT	CASSMGLAGEDASTDTQYF
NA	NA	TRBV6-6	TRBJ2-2	TGTGCCAGTTACTCTATTCGCGGCACCGGGGAGCTGTTTTTT	CASYSIRGTGELFF
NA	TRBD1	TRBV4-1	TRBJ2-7	TGCGCCAGCAGCCGAATCGGGACAGGGGGCAGTTTCGAGCAGTACTTC	CASSRIGTGGSFEQYF
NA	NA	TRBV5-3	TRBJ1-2	TGTGCCAGAACCCCCGAAACAGGGAATGTGGGCTATGGCTACACCTTC	CARTPETGNVGYGYTF
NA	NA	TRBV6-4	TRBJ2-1	TGTGCCAGCAGTGACTCGTCCAGCAATGAGCAGTTCTTC	CASSDSSSNEQFF
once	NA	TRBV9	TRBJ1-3	TGTGCCAGCAGCGTAGGGTCAGTCTCTGGAAACACCATATATTTT	CASSVGSVSGNTIYF
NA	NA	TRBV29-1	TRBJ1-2	TGCAGCGTTGAAGCAGGGTCCTCTAACTATGGCTACACCTTC	CSVEAGSSNYGYTF
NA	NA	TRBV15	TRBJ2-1	TGTGCCACCAGCGCTAGACTAGAAGGCTACAATGAGCAGTTCTTC	CATSARLEGYNEQFF
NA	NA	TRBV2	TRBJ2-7	TGTGCCAGCAGTGAGGTCGCAGGGTCCTACTACGAGCAGTACTTC	CASSEVAGSYYEQYF
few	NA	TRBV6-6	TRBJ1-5	TGTGCCAGCAGTAACAGACAGAAAGATCAGCCCCAGCATTTT	CASSNRQKDQPQHF
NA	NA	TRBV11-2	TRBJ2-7	TGTGCCAGCAGCTTAGTACGGGGCTCCTACGAGCAGTACTTC	CASSLVRGSYEQYF
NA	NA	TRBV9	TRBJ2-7	TGTGCCAGCAGCGGCCAGGACTACGAGCAGTACTTC	CASSGQDYEQYF
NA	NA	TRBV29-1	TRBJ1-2	TGCAGCACCTCGCCCGCCAGGACTGCGCCCCCCCCCTATGGCTACACCTTC	CSTSPARTAPPPYGYTF
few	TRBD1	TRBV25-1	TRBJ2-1	TGTGCCAGCAGTGAATGGGGACAGGGTGGGAGGCACAATGAGCAGTTCTTC	CASSEWGQGGRHNEQFF
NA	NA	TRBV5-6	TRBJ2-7	TGTGCCAGCAGCTTGGGCAGGTCCTACGAGCAGTACTTC	CASSLGRSYEQYF
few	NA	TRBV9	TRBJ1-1	TGTGCCAGCAGCGTGTCTTCAGGGGAAGCTTTCTTT	CASSVSSGEAFF
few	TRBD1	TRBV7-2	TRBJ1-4	TGTGCCAGCAGCTTAGCGCGGGACAGCCAAGAAAAACTGTTTTTT	CASSLARDSQEKLFF
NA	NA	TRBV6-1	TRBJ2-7	TGTGCCAGCAGTGAAAGGACACCATACGAGCAGTACTTC	CASSERTPYEQYF
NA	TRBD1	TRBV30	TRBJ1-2	TGTGCCTTTGGGACAGTTAAAAACTATGGCTACACCTTC	CAFGTVKNYGYTF
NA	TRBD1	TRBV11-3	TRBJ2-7	TGTGCCAGCAGCTCTCGGCAGGGGGCCGGTGAGCAGTACTTC	CASSSRQGAGEQYF
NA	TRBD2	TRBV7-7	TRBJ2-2	TGTGCTAGCAGCTTACCAAGCGGGGGGACCGGGGAGCTGTTTTTT	CASSLPSGGTGELFF
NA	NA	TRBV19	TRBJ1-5	TGTGCCAGTAGTATCTCCAGGGCTCAGCCCCAGCATTTT	CASSISRAQPQHF
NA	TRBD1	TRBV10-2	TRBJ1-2	TGCGCCAGCGGCCGGACAGGGCCCCTCTATGGCTACACCTTC	CASGRTGPLYGYTF
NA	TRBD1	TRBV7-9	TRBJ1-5	TGTGCCAGCAGCCGGGACAGTACCACGTATTTTGATCAGCCCCAGCATTTT	CASSRDSTTYFDQPQHF
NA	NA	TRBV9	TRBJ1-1	TGTGCCAGCAGCGTAGCTACCACAGCAGCTCCATGGAACACTGAAGCTTTCTTT	CASSVATTAAPWNTEAFF
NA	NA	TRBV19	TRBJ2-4	TGTGCCAGTAGTATGACGGGAGTTTTGGACATTCAGTACTTC	CASSMTGVLDIQYF
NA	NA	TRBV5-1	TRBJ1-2	TGCGCCACTACACAGGACGCGATGTCCTATGGCTACACCTTC	CATTQDAMSYGYTF
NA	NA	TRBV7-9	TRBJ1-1	TGTGCCAGCGTCAAGCTCATGAACACTGAAGCTTTCTTT	CASVKLMNTEAFF
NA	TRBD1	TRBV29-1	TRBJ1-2	TGCAGCGTTGAGACAGGGTCAAGCTATGGCTACACCTTC	CSVETGSSYGYTF
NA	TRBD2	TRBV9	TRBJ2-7	TGTGCCAGCAGCGGGGGACTAGCGGGGAACTCCTACGAGCAGTACTTC	CASSGGLAGNSYEQYF
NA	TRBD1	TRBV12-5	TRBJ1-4	TGTGCTAGTGGACCCCAGGGGGCGTCAGGTGAAAAACTGTTTTTT	CASGPQGASGEKLFF
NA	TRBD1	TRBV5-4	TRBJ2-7	TGTGCCAGCAGCGCCGGGGGACAGGGGGCGTACGAGCAGTACTTC	CASSAGGQGAYEQYF
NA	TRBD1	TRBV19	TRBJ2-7	TGTGCCAGTACGGAGACAGGGTTGGACGAGCAGTACTTC	CASTETGLDEQYF